Presented here are 4 T cell receptor beta chains from one specimen sequenced in a study of preoperative IRX-2 immunotherapy in early breast cancer. The treatment here: preoperative locoregional IRX-2 cytokine immunotherapy. The table came from immunoSEQ multiplex PCR; TCRdb's copy has only in-frame clones and leaves some out. The sample holds about 29,000 clones, nearly 90% seen once. The specimen was collected from a patient treated with IRX-2 immunotherapy. The receptors stem from a human donor with breast cancer.

This chain connects TRBV2 to TRBJ2-1; the D gene is possibly TRBD2 (7 bases). The CDR3 runs 18 residues. V gave up 0 bases and J gave up 5 bases, with 20 bases separating them. CDR1 and CDR2 from the germline V gene are SNHLY and FYNNEI. The CDR3 region is CASSEAEPWAGADNEQFF. Written as DNA, the CDR3 is TGTGCCAGCAGTGAAGCTGAACCTTGGGCGGGGGCCGACAATGAGCAGTTCTTC.

The rearrangement links TRBV5-4 to TRBJ2-7; 7 bases line up with TRBD2. CDR3 length: 15 amino acids. Germline CDR1 and CDR2: SGHNT and YYREEE (reference sequence). V was pared by 4 bases and J by 1 base, with 8 bases of the junction left unmatched. CDR3 residues: CASSPAGGRSYEQYF. As DNA, the CDR3 is TGTGCCAGCAGCCCAGCCGGGGGGAGGTCCTACGAGCAGTACTTC.

V gene TRBV14 combines with J gene TRBJ2-3; no clear D gene. CDR1 is SGHDN and CDR2 is FVKESK in the germline V gene. V lost 2 bases to trimming and J lost 4 bases, with 7 bases between them. The CDR3 spans 13 residues. The CDR3 DNA reads as TGTGCCAGCAGCCAACAGTTAGCAGATACGCAGTATTTT. This encodes CASSQQLADTQYF.

The chain carries TRBV10-2 and TRBJ2-1; TRBD2 matches at 12 bases. The CDR3 contains 18 residues. Germline assignment: CDR1 WSHSY and CDR2 SAAADI. With 3 bases clipped from V and 5 bases from J, the junction kept 11 bases outside the gene matches. CDR3 sequence: CASSEGLSSGRVHNEQFF. CDR3 sequence (DNA): TGCGCCAGCAGTGAAGGTCTGTCTAGCGGGAGGGTACACAATGAGCAGTTCTTC.